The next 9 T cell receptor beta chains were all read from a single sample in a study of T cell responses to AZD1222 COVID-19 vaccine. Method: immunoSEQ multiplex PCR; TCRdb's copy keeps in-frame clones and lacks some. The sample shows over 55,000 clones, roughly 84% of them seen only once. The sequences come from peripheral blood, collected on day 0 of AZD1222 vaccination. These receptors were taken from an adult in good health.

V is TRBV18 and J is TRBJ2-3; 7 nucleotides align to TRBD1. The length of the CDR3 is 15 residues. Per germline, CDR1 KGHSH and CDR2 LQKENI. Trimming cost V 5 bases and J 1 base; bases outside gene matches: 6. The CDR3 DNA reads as TGTGCCAGCTCATTTCAGGGGGTTGGCACAGATACGCAGTATTTT. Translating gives CASSFQGVGTDTQYF.

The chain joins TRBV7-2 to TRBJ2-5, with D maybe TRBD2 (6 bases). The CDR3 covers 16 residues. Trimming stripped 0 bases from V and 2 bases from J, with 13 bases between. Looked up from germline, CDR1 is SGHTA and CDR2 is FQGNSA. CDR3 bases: TGTGCCAGCAGCTTAGCGGGGTCCGCGGGGCAAGAGACCCAGTACTTC. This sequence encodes CASSLAGSAGQETQYF.

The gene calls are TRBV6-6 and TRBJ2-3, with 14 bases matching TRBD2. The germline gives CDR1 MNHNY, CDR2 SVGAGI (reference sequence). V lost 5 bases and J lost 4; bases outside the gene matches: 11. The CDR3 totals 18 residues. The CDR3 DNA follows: TGTGCCAGCAGTCGACTAGCGGGGGGGGAGGGCCCCGCAGATACGCAGTATTTT. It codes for CASSRLAGGEGPADTQYF.

The CDR3: CASSPRGVYYGYTF. The CDR3 DNA sequence: TGCGCCAGCAGCCCGAGGGGGGTTTACTATGGCTACACCTTC. The V gene is TRBV4-1, the J gene TRBJ1-2, with D possibly TRBD1 on 6 matching bases. The CDR3 loop spans 14 amino acids. Trimming took off 4 bases at V and 3 bases at J, with 12 bases between the two ends. Germline V gene data show CDR1 as MGHRA and CDR2 as YSYEKL.

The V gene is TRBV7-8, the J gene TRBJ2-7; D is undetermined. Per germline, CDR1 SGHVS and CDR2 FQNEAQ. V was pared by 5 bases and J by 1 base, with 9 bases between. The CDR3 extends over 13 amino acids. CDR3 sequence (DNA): TGTGCCAGCAGCCTCGGGTTGTCCTACGAGCAGTACTTC. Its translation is CASSLGLSYEQYF. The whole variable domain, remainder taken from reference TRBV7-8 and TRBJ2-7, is GAGVSQSPRYKVAKRGQDVALRCDPISGHVSLFWYQQALGQGPEFLTYFQNEAQLDKSGLPSDRFFAERPEGSVSTLKIQRTQQEDSAVYLCASSLGLSYEQYFGPGTRLTVT.

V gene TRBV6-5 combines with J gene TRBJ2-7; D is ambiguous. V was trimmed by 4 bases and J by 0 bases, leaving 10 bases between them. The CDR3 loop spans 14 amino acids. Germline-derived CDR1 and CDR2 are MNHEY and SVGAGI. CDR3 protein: CASSFRLNSYEQYF. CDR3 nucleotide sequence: TGTGCCAGCAGTTTTAGGTTGAACTCCTACGAGCAGTACTTC.

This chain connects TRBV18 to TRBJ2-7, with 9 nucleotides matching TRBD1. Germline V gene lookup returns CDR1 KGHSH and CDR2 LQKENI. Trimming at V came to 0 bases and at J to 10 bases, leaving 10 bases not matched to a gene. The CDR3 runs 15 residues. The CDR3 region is CASSPPGTGPLTQYF. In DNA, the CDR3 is TGTGCCAGCTCACCACCCGGGACAGGGCCCTTGACTCAGTACTTC.

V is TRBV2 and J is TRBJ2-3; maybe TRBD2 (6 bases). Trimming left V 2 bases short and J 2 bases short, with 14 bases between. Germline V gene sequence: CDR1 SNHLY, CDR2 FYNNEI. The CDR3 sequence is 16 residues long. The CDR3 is CASSEKAGGHTDTQYF. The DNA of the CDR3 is TGTGCCAGCAGTGAAAAAGCGGGTGGACACACAGATACGCAGTATTTT.

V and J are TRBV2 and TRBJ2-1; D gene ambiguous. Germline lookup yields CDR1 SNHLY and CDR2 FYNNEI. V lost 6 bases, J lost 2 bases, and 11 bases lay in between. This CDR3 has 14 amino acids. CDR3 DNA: TGTGCCAGCAGCCAGAGTAGTGCCTACAATGAGCAGTTCTTC. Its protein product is CASSQSSAYNEQFF.